Listed below are T cell receptor beta chains from one sample, sequenced in a study of tumor and adjacent non-tumor tissue in lung cancer. Using its own MiXCR run on the multiplex PCR reads, TCRdb lists one record per CDR3 protein. The table has about 85,000 distinct CDR3 sequences, around 65% seen once. The sample comprised lung tumor tissue. Receptors were obtained from a man in his 70s with non-small cell lung cancer. Each CDR3 is given with its conserved first and last residue. D genes are given only for firm matches. Expanded clones are given a class, and other clones once, few, many or no size at all.

CDR3nt | CDR3aa | j_gene | d_gene | abundance | v_gene
TGCGCCAACAGCTTTGTGATTAGCGGAAGAACCTACGAGCAGTACTTC | CANSFVISGRTYEQYF | TRBJ2-7 | . | . | TRBV5-1
TGTGCCAGCAGCTTTTCCCGACAGGGGGAGTCAGATACGCAGTATTTT | CASSFSRQGESDTQYF | TRBJ2-3 | TRBD1 | . | TRBV11-2
TGTGCCAACAGCTCCTTCGGGCGCTCTGGAAACACCATATATTTT | CANSSFGRSGNTIYF | TRBJ1-3 | . | . | TRBV7-9
TGTGCCAGCAGCTCCGCAGGGTACGAGCAGCACTTC | CASSSAGYEQHF | TRBJ2-7 | . | . | TRBV11-2
TGTGCCAGCAGCTCGGGGGGAACCTACAAGCAGTGCTTC | CASSSGGTYKQCF | TRBJ2-7 | TRBD2 | once | TRBV11-3
TGTGCCAGCAGCAGGACTGGCGGGAGAGGAGATACGCAGTATTTT | CASSRTGGRGDTQYF | TRBJ2-3 | TRBD2 | . | TRBV5-8
TGCACCAGCAGCCTGCCGGGTGAAAAACTGTTTTTT | CTSSLPGEKLFF | TRBJ1-4 | . | . | TRBV5-1
TGTGCCAGCACCTACGACGAATCACCCCTCCACTTT | CASTYDESPLHF | TRBJ1-6 | . | . | TRBV6-5
TGCGCCAGCAGCGGCATCCCGAACACCGGGGAGCTGTTTTTT | CASSGIPNTGELFF | TRBJ2-2 | . | . | TRBV10-2
TGTGCTAGTGTCCTGGCCGGGTCCGCCACAGATACGCAGTATTTT | CASVLAGSATDTQYF | TRBJ2-3 | . | few | TRBV12-5
TGCGCCAGCAGCACAGCCGGGACCGCGAGCTCCTATAATTCACCCCTCCACTTT | CASSTAGTASSYNSPLHF | TRBJ1-6 | . | many | TRBV5-1
TGTGCCAGCAGGAAGGGCGGGATGAACACCGGGGAGCTGTTTTTT | CASRKGGMNTGELFF | TRBJ2-2 | . | . | TRBV2
TGCAGTGCTGCCCAGGGGGTAACTGAAGCTTTCTTT | CSAAQGVTEAFF | TRBJ1-1 | TRBD1 | . | TRBV20-1
TGTGCCAGCAGCCTCCCTGACAGGGGGAGAAACATTCAGTACTTC | CASSLPDRGRNIQYF | TRBJ2-4 | TRBD1 | few | TRBV11-2
TGCGCCAGCAGCCCCTCGAAGGCCAAAACCGGGGAGCTGTTTTTT | CASSPSKAKTGELFF | TRBJ2-2 | . | . | TRBV5-1
TGTGCCAAGAGTTACTCGATGGCAGCGGCAGACACGCAGTATTTT | CAKSYSMAAADTQYF | TRBJ2-3 | . | . | TRBV6-5
TGCGCCAGCAGCTTGGCCCGGACAGGGGCAGATACGCAGTATTTT | CASSLARTGADTQYF | TRBJ2-3 | TRBD1 | many | TRBV5-1
TGTGCCGGCAGTCCCGCAGGGGCCGAGGCCAACGTCCTGACTTTT | CAGSPAGAEANVLTF | TRBJ2-6 | . | . | TRBV6-1
TGTGCCAGCAGCTTGGTCGGACAGGTTGGTGAAGGACTGTTTTTT | CASSLVGQVGEGLFF | TRBJ1-4 | TRBD1 | . | TRBV11-2
TGTGCCAGCGGTTTATGGGGAAGAGGAAACACCATATATTTT | CASGLWGRGNTIYF | TRBJ1-3 | . | . | TRBV27
TGTGCCAGCAGCCAAGACCGGCGGGGAACCCCCCACTACGAGCAGTACTTC | CASSQDRRGTPHYEQYF | TRBJ2-7 | . | . | TRBV14
. | CVSSFGTGSTDTRYF | TRBJ2-3 | . | once | TRBV11-3
TGTGCCAGCAGTTACCTGGCTAGCGGGAGCTACGAGCAGTACTTC | CASSYLASGSYEQYF | TRBJ2-7 | TRBD2 | medium-sized | TRBV6-5
TGCGCCAGCAGACAAGTTTACAGGGGCTCGAATGAGCAGTTCTTC | CASRQVYRGSNEQFF | TRBJ2-1 | TRBD1 | few | TRBV4-1
TGCAACGTTGCATTTCAGGCAGCTGAAGCTATCTTT | CNVAFQAAEAIF | TRBJ1-1 | . | . | TRBV29-1
TGCAGTGCTCGTACATCAACCGGGGAGCTGTTTTTT | CSARTSTGELFF | TRBJ2-2 | . | few | TRBV20-1
TGTGCCAGCAGTTGCTCGCTAGGGGCTCCTCAAGAGACCCAGTACTTC | CASSCSLGAPQETQYF | TRBJ2-5 | . | . | TRBV6-5
TGCGCCAGCAGCCCCCGGCACAGGGTTTTTGAGGCCCAGTACTTC | CASSPRHRVFEAQYF | TRBJ2-5 | . | . | TRBV11-1
TGTGCCAGCAGCAGGGGACTAGCGGTGTTTACAGATACGCAGTATTTT | CASSRGLAVFTDTQYF | TRBJ2-3 | TRBD2 | . | TRBV5-4
TGCGGCAGCAGCCTCGATGGGGGCCCCTACGGAAGCGGGGTGGAGTACGAGCAGTACTTC | CGSSLDGGPYGSGVEYEQYF | TRBJ2-7 | . | few | TRBV5-1
TGTGCCAGCAGCTTAAGTTTCGGGTACATCGGGGAGGTGTTTTTT | CASSLSFGYIGEVFF | TRBJ2-2 | . | . | TRBV11-2
TGTGCCAGCAGCTTACCCTACGAGCAAAACTTC | CASSLPYEQNF | TRBJ2-7 | . | . | TRBV11-2
TGTGCCAGTAGCGCGAACAGGGGTTCGGCCAAATACATTCAGTACTTC | CASSANRGSAKYIQYF | TRBJ2-4 | TRBD1 | . | TRBV11-3
TGCAGTGCTAGAGATCTAGGGGCCAGGGCAATCGGGGAGCTGTTTTTT | CSARDLGARAIGELFF | TRBJ2-2 | . | many | TRBV20-1
TGCAGCGTTGACAGACAGAGCTATGGCTACACCTTC | CSVDRQSYGYTF | TRBJ1-2 | . | many | TRBV29-1
TGTGCCAGCAGCCCCCTCGTGGGCCAGGAAAAACTGTTTTTT | CASSPLVGQEKLFF | TRBJ1-4 | . | few | TRBV7-9
TGTGCCAGCACTGCCAAGGACAGCTCTGGGCCCAACGTCCTGACTTTC | CASTAKDSSGPNVLTF | TRBJ2-6 | . | . | TRBV6-1
TGCAGCGTTGACCGGCCAGGGACCTATGGCTACACCTTC | CSVDRPGTYGYTF | TRBJ1-2 | . | . | TRBV29-1
TGTGCCAGCAGCCAAGTGTCTAGTGTACCCTACAAGCAGTACTTC | CASSQVSSVPYKQYF | TRBJ2-7 | . | . | TRBV4-2
TGTGCCAGCAGTTTATCGCAGGGCGGGGGCTATGGCTACGCCTTC | CASSLSQGGGYGYAF | TRBJ1-2 | . | . | TRBV28
TGTGCCAGCAGCTTAGACCGGACTAGCTGGAGAGGCACAGATATGCAGTATTTT | CASSLDRTSWRGTDMQYF | TRBJ2-3 | TRBD2 | . | TRBV11-2